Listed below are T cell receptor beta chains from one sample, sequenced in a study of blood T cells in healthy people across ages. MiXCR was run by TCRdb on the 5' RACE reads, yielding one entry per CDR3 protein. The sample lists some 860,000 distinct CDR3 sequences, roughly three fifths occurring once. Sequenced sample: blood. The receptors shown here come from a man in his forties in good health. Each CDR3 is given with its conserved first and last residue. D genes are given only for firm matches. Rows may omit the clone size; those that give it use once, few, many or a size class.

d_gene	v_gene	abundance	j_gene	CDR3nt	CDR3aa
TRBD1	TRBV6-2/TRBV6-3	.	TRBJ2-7	TGTGCCAGCAGAGGGACAGGAGGCTCTAGCGAGCAGTACTTC	CASRGTGGSSEQYF
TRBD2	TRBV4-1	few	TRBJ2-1	TGCGCCAGCAGCCAAACCCTAGCGGATCGAGCCAATGAGCAGTTCTTC	CASSQTLADRANEQFF
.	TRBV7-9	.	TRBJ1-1	TGTGCCAGCAGCCCGTCGGGGGGGGTGAACACTGAAGCTTTCTTT	CASSPSGGVNTEAFF
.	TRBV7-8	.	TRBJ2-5	TGTGCCAGCAGCTTAGCGGTAGACAAAAGGTTGACCCAGTACTTC	CASSLAVDKRLTQYF
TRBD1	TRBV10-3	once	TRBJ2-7	TGTGCCACCCAGGACAGGGATCGAGTAGGCGAGCAGTACTTC	CATQDRDRVGEQYF
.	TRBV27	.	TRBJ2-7	TGTGCCAGCAGCGCCCTAGGCTACGAGCAGTACTTC	CASSALGYEQYF
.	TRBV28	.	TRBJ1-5	TGTGCCAGCAGTGCCGGAGGGTCCAATCAGCCCCAGCATTTT	CASSAGGSNQPQHF
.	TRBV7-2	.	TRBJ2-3	TGTGCCAGCAGCTTAGTACAGCGAGATACGCAGTATTTT	CASSLVQRDTQYF
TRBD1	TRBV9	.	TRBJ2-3	TGTGCCAGCAGCGAACCAGGGACAGGGGGTACGAATACGCAGTATTTT	CASSEPGTGGTNTQYF
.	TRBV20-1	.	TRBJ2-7	TGCAGTGCTCCTAGGGCGCTAGCGCCGAGGGGCGAGCAGTACTTC	CSAPRALAPRGEQYF
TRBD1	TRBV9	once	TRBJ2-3	TGTGCCAGCAGCGTAGCCGGACAGGGACATCCAGATACGCAGTATTTT	CASSVAGQGHPDTQYF
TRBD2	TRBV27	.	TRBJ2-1	TGTGCCAGCAGTTTTGGGACTAGCGGGAGTGATGAGCAGTTCTTC	CASSFGTSGSDEQFF
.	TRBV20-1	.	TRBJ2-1	TGCAGTGCTAGGGTAGTGGGACCTCCCCTACAGTTCTTC	CSARVVGPPLQFF
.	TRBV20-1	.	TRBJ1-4	TGCAGTGCTAGAGAGGCGGCAAATGAAAAACTGTTTTTT	CSAREAANEKLFF
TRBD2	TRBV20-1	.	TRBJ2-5	TGCAGTGCTAGAGATCGGCGGCGCGGGAGACGGTGGGAGACCCAGTACTTC	CSARDRRRGRRWETQYF
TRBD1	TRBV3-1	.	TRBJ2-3	TGTGCCAGCAGTCATGGGACAGGGGGGAGCACAGATACGCAGTATTTT	CASSHGTGGSTDTQYF
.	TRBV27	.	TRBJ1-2	TGTGCCAGCAGTCAGACGAGGGACCCGCCCTATGGCTACACCTTC	CASSQTRDPPYGYTF
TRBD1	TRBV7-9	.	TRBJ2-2	TGTGCCAGCAGCACCCAGGGGGCGGTAAACACCGGGGAGCTGTTTTTT	CASSTQGAVNTGELFF
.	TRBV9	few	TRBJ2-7	TGTGCCAGCAGCGTTGAAGGACTTAACGAGCAGTACTTC	CASSVEGLNEQYF
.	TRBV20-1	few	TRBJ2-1	TGCAGTGCGAAAATACAGTGGGGGACGGATGAGCAGTTCTTC	CSAKIQWGTDEQFF
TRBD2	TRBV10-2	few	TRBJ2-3	TGCGCCAGTTGGCCCTCAGCGGGGAGAACAGATACGCAGTATTTT	CASWPSAGRTDTQYF
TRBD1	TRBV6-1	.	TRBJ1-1	TGTGCCAGCAGTAGACACAGGGGGGACAGCACTGAAGCTTTCTTT	CASSRHRGDSTEAFF
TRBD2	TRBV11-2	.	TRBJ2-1	TGTGCCAGCAGCCGCAACCTACTAGCGGGCCTGAACAATGAGCAGTTCTTC	CASSRNLLAGLNNEQFF
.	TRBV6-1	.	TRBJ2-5	TGTGCCAGCAGTCTCGGGATGGCAGAGACCCAGTACTTC	CASSLGMAETQYF
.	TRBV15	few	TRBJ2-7	TGTGCCACCAGCAGAGACAGGGGTGGCGAGCAGTACTTC	CATSRDRGGEQYF